The sequence of this T cell receptor (beta chain) was determined in a study of cytomegalovirus exposure and HLA in healthy donors. Trimming cost V 4 bases and J 6 bases, with 13 bases left between them. The CDR3 has 13 residues. From germline, CDR1 is MDHEN and CDR2 SYDVKM. From the roughly 110-subject validation cohort, which was separate from the roughly 670-subject first cohort, the donors were drawn. Here immunoSEQ multiplex PCR was the method, and the copy in TCRdb shows in-frame clones only, minus some. The sample consists of 200,000 to 300,000 clones, approximately 86% of them appearing once. Turning to this clone: Antigen specificity is unknown.

Whole-study results and caveats: Most TCR sequences proved rare, with some public TCRs found in many donors. In the 120 validation repertoires, roughly 94% of cluster scores exceeded 0, per a later analysis.

The clonotype comes from a woman aged 25 to 39 in good health and CMV-seropositive. The V gene is TRBV28, the J gene TRBJ2-7; D gene ambiguous. The sequencing input was PBMCs. The CDR3 reads CASSSLVPGEQYF. CDR3 nucleotides: TGTGCCAGCAGTTCCTTAGTCCCGGGCGAGCAGTACTTC.